A selection of T cell receptor beta chains follows, all from one sample in a study of T cells in Graves' hyperthyroidism and ophthalmopathy. TCRdb re-analysed the multiplex PCR reads in MiXCR, keeping a single row per CDR3 protein. The data show about 560,000 distinct CDR3 sequences, approximately 15% seen once. Sequenced: blood. Receptor source: a woman under 30 with Graves' hyperthyroidism. Each CDR3 is given with its conserved first and last residue. A row's size may be missing; if present it is once, few, many or a size class.

J	length	V	size	CDR3
TRBJ2-1	17	TRBV20-1	many	CSARSGQPQGAYNEQFF
TRBJ2-7	13	TRBV12-3/TRBV12-4	many	CASSLSDFGEQYF
TRBJ2-7	14	TRBV5-5	once	CASSLRSTGDEQYF
TRBJ2-7	15	TRBV3-1	NA	CASSPGLSSSYEQYF
TRBJ1-6	12	TRBV30	many	CAWSVDDSPLHF
TRBJ2-7	15	TRBV20-1	few	CSARGSHLSSYEQYF
TRBJ2-1	11	TRBV7-3	many	CASSLDNEQFF
TRBJ1-6	14	TRBV7-9	NA	CASTRGRGDSPLHF
TRBJ2-7	16	TRBV10-3	many	CAIGLAEKGSSYEQYF
TRBJ1-6	14	TRBV12-3/TRBV12-4	NA	CASRPLQHNSPLHF
TRBJ2-5	13	TRBV20-1	NA	CSAPPGQGETQYF
TRBJ2-1	16	TRBV20-1	many	CSARPLAGLIYNEQFF
TRBJ1-4	16	TRBV12-3/TRBV12-4	many	CASSRDRGRANEKLFF
TRBJ2-1	15	TRBV24-1	NA	CATSDKWQENNEQFF
TRBJ2-1	17	TRBV9	NA	CASSVDPLAGGYNEQFF
TRBJ1-1	13	TRBV2	many	CASSEASFTEAFF
TRBJ2-5	17	TRBV18	NA	CASSPRSSGITGETQYF
TRBJ1-5	16	TRBV15	NA	CATSRTGTGSNQPQHF
TRBJ2-7	14	TRBV12-3/TRBV12-4	NA	CASSFGGDTSEQYF
TRBJ2-4	15	TRBV4-1	NA	CASSHGSGSGNIQYF
TRBJ1-3	14	TRBV29-1	few	CSVDLRGPEGTIYF
TRBJ2-7	14	TRBV10-1	NA	CASSEGPALGEQYF
TRBJ1-1	15	TRBV3-1	NA	CASSRTGTANTEAFF
TRBJ1-6	13	TRBV19	NA	CASRDRGDSPLHF
TRBJ1-5	14	TRBV10-3	few	CAISRTGEGQPQHF
TRBJ2-2	16	TRBV14	NA	CASSQAWGLQTGELFF
TRBJ1-1	14	TRBV27	many	CASSFNRLYTEAFF
TRBJ1-2	16	TRBV4-1	few	CASSQDLAGVNYGYTF
TRBJ1-5	15	TRBV12-3/TRBV12-4	many	CASREGSSRYQPQHF
TRBJ1-1	16	TRBV10-3	NA	CAISEDRVVLNTEAFF
TRBJ1-5	13	TRBV11-2	many	CASSFELGRPQHF
TRBJ1-4	15	TRBV6-1	few	CASSEPGLPNEKLFF
TRBJ1-1	15	TRBV6-1	NA	CASSQVTGANTEAFF
TRBJ2-5	15	TRBV6-6	NA	CASSYSSSRLETQYF
TRBJ2-5	15	TRBV2	many	CASNRALAGPETQYF
TRBJ1-2	14	TRBV6-1	few	CASSNGQGNYGYTF
TRBJ2-3	17	TRBV4-2	NA	CASSQDQNNLSPDTQYF
TRBJ2-1	13	TRBV30	many	CAWSVEGWNEQFF
TRBJ1-6	14	TRBV20-1	many	CSAQAGTGESPLHF
TRBJ1-6	15	TRBV3-1	many	CASSLARAYNSPLHF
TRBJ2-5	16	TRBV19	NA	CASSKGQGANQETQYF
TRBJ1-1	14	TRBV28	many	CASSPTGSDTEAFF
TRBJ2-1	14	TRBV20-1	NA	CSARDRVQYNEQFF
TRBJ1-1	14	TRBV12-3/TRBV12-4	many	CASSLVTGSPEAFF
TRBJ1-2	16	TRBV11-2	NA	CASSHLGTSASYGYTF
TRBJ1-2	13	TRBV20-1	many	CSGAGTRLYGYTF
TRBJ1-4	15	TRBV3-1	NA	CASSPEGLTRQKLFF
TRBJ2-2	15	TRBV6-1	NA	CASRNPRQNTGELFF